This TCR beta chain was captured by sequencing in a study of Ad26.COV2.S vaccination and SARS-CoV-2 variants. Study-wide results and caveats: Breadth, reportedly substantial, characterized the spike-specific CD8+ and CD4+ T cell responses after vaccination. Vaccinees and placebo recipients showed similar non-spike TCR breadth. TCR breadth and depth estimates may have understated total T cell responses.

V dropped 6 bases and J dropped 5 bases, with 11 bases sitting between them. Germline V lookup: CDR1 MNHEY, CDR2 SMNVEV (reference sequence). The CDR3 consists of 12 residues. Sequencing used immunoSEQ multiplex PCR; TCRdb keeps in-frame clones, though not all of them. This table holds 300,000 to 450,000 clones, just over 90% found once. As for this clone: As yet, its antigen is unknown.

The V call is TRBV27, the J call TRBJ2-7; tentative D call: TRBD2 (7 bases). The origin of this receptor is a human donor who had recovered from COVID-19. The material sequenced was peripheral blood, taken after recovery from COVID-19. In DNA form, the CDR3 reads TGTGCCAGCAGAGAGGGGGGGAACGAGCAGTACTTC. It translates to CASREGGNEQYF.